Presented here are 19 T cell receptor beta chains from one specimen sequenced in a study of blood T cell repertoires in COVID-19 (dated by TCRdb to about 2020). Preparation of the library involved the immunoSEQ multiplex PCR assay. TCRdb re-hosts the immuneACCESS table, in-frame sequences only. Its copies lack some clones; in the studies checked, an unresolved V gene accounts for under half of them, and the cause for the rest is not known. The sample yields roughly 400,000 clones; around 87% were counted once. The ten largest clonotypes hold 2.3% of the sample. Sequenced: peripheral blood. These receptors were taken from a woman in her sixties with COVID-19, enrolled during active disease.

This clone was seen only once. This chain connects TRBV4-2 to TRBJ1-2; 7 bases map to TRBD1. Germline-derived CDR1 and CDR2 are LGHNA and YNFKEQ. The CDR3 sequence is 15 residues long. V lost 3 bases to trimming and J lost 4 bases; unmatched junction nucleotides: 8. CDR3 loop: CASSHPDRAGYGYTF. CDR3 DNA sequence: TGTGCCAGCAGCCACCCCGACAGGGCGGGCTATGGCTACACCTTC.

The chain links TRBV7-3 to TRBJ2-1; 11 bases match TRBD2. CDR1 and CDR2 (germline): SGHTA, FQGTGA. The CDR3 covers 21 residues. The junction had 18 bases not matched to a gene; V was cut back by 4 bases and J by 1 base. The CDR3 nucleotides are TGTGCCAGCAGCTACCTCTCGGTAGCGGGGGGGCACAATGTGTCCTACAATGAGCAGTTCTTC. Translation: CASSYLSVAGGHNVSYNEQFF.

The chain joins TRBV4-1 to TRBJ1-4; 8 positions match TRBD1. In germline, CDR1 is MGHRA, CDR2 YSYEKL. J was trimmed by 3 bases and V by 3 bases; bases with no gene match: 15. The CDR3 is 19 amino acids. CDR3 loop: CASSHSGGVLSEANEKLFF. CDR3 DNA: TGCGCCAGCAGCCACTCAGGGGGCGTCCTCAGCGAGGCTAATGAAAAACTGTTTTTT.

The chain is built from TRBV28 and TRBJ1-2, with 8 positions matching TRBD1. The V and J ends lost 4 bases and 8 bases, in that order; junction bases with no gene match: 9. The CDR3 consists of 14 residues. Germline CDR1 MDHEN, CDR2 SYDVKM. CDR3 loop: CASSSTGGFRGYTF. The CDR3 bases are TGTGCCAGCAGTTCAACAGGGGGATTTCGCGGCTACACCTTC.

The rearrangement uses TRBV6-1 and TRBJ1-1, with D uncertain. This CDR3 contains 13 residues. Between the trimmed V and J ends, which lost 0 bases and 10 bases, there was a span of 12 bases. Germline V gene lookup returns CDR1 MNHNS and CDR2 SASEGT. The CDR3 protein is CASSEAPVVGAFF. The CDR3 DNA is TGTGCCAGCAGTGAAGCGCCCGTAGTTGGAGCTTTCTTT.

V and J are TRBV7-9 and TRBJ1-2; 9 bases agree with TRBD1. The germline V gene encodes CDR1 SEHNR and CDR2 FQNEAQ (reference sequence). V shed 4 bases, J shed 2 bases, and the junction held 5 bases outside the gene matches. The CDR3 length is 15 residues. CDR3 loop: CASSSGTGTNYGYTF. CDR3 nucleotide sequence: TGTGCCAGCAGCTCCGGGACAGGGACCAACTATGGCTACACCTTC.

CDR3 in amino acids: CASSVLWGDSPLHF. CDR3 coding DNA: TGTGCCAGCAGCGTTCTTTGGGGGGATTCACCCCTCCACTTT. The chain combines TRBV9 with TRBJ1-6, with D perhaps TRBD1 (5 bases). Trimming cost V 2 bases and J 8 bases, with 11 bases left between them. This CDR3 is 14 amino acids long. In germline, CDR1 is SGDLS, CDR2 YYNGEE.

This chain connects TRBV3-1 (or the pseudogene TRBV3-2) to TRBJ1-1, with D uncertain. Trimming pared 2 bases from V and 11 bases from J, leaving 21 bases between. CDR3 length: 15 residues. Germline loops: CDR1 LGHDT, CDR2 YNNKEL (reference sequence). CDR3 amino acids: CASSQRYSTLFSAFF. As DNA, the CDR3 is TGTGCCAGCAGCCAACGGTACAGCACCCTCTTCAGCGCTTTCTTT.

The rearrangement links TRBV28 to TRBJ1-1; D is possibly TRBD1 (6 bases). The CDR3 is made up of 14 amino acids. V was clipped by 3 bases and J by 8 bases, with 16 bases between them. CDR1 and CDR2 from the germline V gene are MDHEN and SYDVKM. This CDR3 is CASSLAGAREEAFF. CDR3 coding DNA: TGTGCCAGCAGTTTGGCGGGGGCGCGTGAAGAAGCTTTCTTT.

This clone came up a few times. The V gene is TRBV7-2, the J gene TRBJ2-5, with unresolved D. Germline V gives CDR1 SGHTA, CDR2 FQGNSA. This CDR3 contains 14 residues. V dropped 3 bases and J dropped 4 bases, with 12 bases sitting between them. The CDR3 bases are TGTGCCAGCAGCTTGGGCCTTCGCCCAGAGACCCAGTACTTC. The encoded protein is CASSLGLRPETQYF.

The V call is TRBV5-6, the J call TRBJ1-2; 7 bases agree with TRBD1. CDR3 length: 17 residues. V was clipped by 4 bases and J by 5 bases; unmatched bases: 17. The germline gives CDR1 SGHDT, CDR2 YYEEEE. The CDR3 protein is CASSTPGVGTDYYGYTF. In nucleotides, the CDR3 is TGTGCCAGCAGCACCCCCGGGGTGGGGACAGATTATTATGGCTACACCTTC.

CDR3 in DNA: TGTGCCAGCTCATACTCGACAGGGAGCAATCAGCCCCAGCATTTT. It specifies CASSYSTGSNQPQHF. J is TRBJ1-5 and V is TRBV18, with TRBD1 matching 7 bases. Germline CDR1 and CDR2: KGHSH and LQKENI. After removal of 5 bases from V and 1 base from J, the junction contained 5 bases not matched to a gene. This CDR3 region has 15 residues.

The chain recombines TRBV4-1 with TRBJ2-1; TRBD1 might be the D (6 bases). The germline V gene encodes CDR1 MGHRA and CDR2 YSYEKL. CDR3 size: 16 residues. The V and J ends lost 0 bases and 4 bases respectively, with 13 bases between them. The CDR3 coding sequence is TGCGCCAGCAGCCAAGAGAGACAGGTAACTTACAATGAGCAGTTCTTC. Its protein is CASSQERQVTYNEQFF.

V and J are TRBV3-1 (or the pseudogene TRBV3-2) and TRBJ2-5, with 8 bases fitting TRBD1. The trim removed 3 bases at V and 2 bases at J, leaving 2 bases unmatched. The CDR3 is 14 amino acids. Germline values: CDR1 LGHDT, CDR2 YNNKEL (reference sequence). DNA of the CDR3: TGTGCCAGCAGCCATAGACAGGGGCAAGAGACCCAGTACTTC. As protein: CASSHRQGQETQYF.

This clone was observed a few times. The chain is built from TRBV7-6 and TRBJ2-5; 9 bases are a match to TRBD2. The germline V gene has CDR1 SGHVS and CDR2 FNYEAQ. V shed 5 bases, J shed 5 bases, and the junction held 9 bases outside the gene matches. This CDR3 contains 15 residues. CDR3 sequence: CASSPGAGGLETQYF. CDR3 DNA sequence: TGTGCCAGCAGCCCCGGCGCGGGGGGGCTGGAGACCCAGTACTTC.

The V and J genes are TRBV27 and TRBJ1-2, with unresolved D. CDR1 is MNHEY and CDR2 is SMNVEV in the germline V gene (reference sequence). V was shortened by 8 bases and J by 5 bases, with 9 bases between the two germline ends. The CDR3 consists of 11 residues. The CDR3 nucleotides are TGTGCCAGCTGCTTTCTATATGGCTACACCTTC. As protein: CASCFLYGYTF.

CDR3: CAWSVRRGTQGQPQHF. The CDR3 DNA is TGTGCCTGGAGTGTGCGTCGCGGTACGCAGGGACAGCCCCAGCATTTT. The chain has TRBV30 and TRBJ1-5, with D possibly matching TRBD1 (5 bases). This CDR3 is built from 16 residues. The V and J ends lost 0 bases and 7 bases respectively, with 19 bases between them. The V gene's germline CDR1 is GTSNPN and CDR2 SVGIG (reference sequence).

This clone was detected once. The chain's CDR3 is CSVEVGQAQNIQYF. The CDR3 DNA follows: TGCAGCGTTGAAGTGGGACAAGCACAAAACATTCAGTACTTC. The chain carries TRBV29-1 and TRBJ2-4, with TRBD1 as a possible D gene (6 bases). This CDR3 has 14 residues. V lost 1 base and J lost 5, with 12 bases in between. Germline V gene sequence: CDR1 SQVTM, CDR2 ANQGSEA.

This clone appeared a single time. V usage is TRBV15 and J usage is TRBJ2-7; tentative D call: TRBD2 (5 bases). Between the trimmed V and J ends, which lost 0 bases and 0 bases, there was a span of 6 bases. This CDR3 spans 14 amino acids. The V gene's germline CDR1 is LNHNV and CDR2 YYDKDF (reference sequence). CDR3 in amino acids: CATSREGSSYEQYF. The CDR3 DNA reads as TGTGCCACCAGCAGAGAGGGGAGCTCCTACGAGCAGTACTTC.